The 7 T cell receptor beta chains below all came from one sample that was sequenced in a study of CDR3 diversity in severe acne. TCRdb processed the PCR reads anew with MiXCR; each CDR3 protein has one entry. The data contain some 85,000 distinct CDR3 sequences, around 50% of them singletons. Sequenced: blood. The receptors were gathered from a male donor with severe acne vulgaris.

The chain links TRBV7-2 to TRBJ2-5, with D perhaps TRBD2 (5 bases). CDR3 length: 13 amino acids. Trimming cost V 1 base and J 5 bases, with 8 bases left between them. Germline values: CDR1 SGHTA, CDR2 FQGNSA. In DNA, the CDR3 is TGTGCCAGCAGCTTAGGCGGGCGTGAGACCCAGTACTTC. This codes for CASSLGGRETQYF.

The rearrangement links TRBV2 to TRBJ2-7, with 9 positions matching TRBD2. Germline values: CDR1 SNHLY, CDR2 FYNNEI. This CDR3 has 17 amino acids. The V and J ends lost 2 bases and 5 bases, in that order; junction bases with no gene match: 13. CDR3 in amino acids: CASSEIASGTRGNEQYF. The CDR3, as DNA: TGTGCCAGCAGTGAAATTGCTAGCGGGACCCGGGGGAACGAGCAGTACTTC.

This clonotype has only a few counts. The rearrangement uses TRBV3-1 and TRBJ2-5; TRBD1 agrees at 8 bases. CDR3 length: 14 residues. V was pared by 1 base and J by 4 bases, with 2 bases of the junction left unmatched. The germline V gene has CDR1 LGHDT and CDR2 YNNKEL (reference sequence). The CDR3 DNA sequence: TGTGCCAGCAGCCAAGGCAGGGGGCGAGAGACCCAGTACTTC. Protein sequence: CASSQGRGRETQYF.

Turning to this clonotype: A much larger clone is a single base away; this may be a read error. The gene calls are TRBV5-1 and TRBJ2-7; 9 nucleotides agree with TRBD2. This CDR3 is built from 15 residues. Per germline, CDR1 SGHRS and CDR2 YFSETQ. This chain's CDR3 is CASGLEAGGSYEQYV. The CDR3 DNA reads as TGCGCCAGCGGCTTGGAAGCGGGAGGTTCCTACGAGCAGTACGTC.

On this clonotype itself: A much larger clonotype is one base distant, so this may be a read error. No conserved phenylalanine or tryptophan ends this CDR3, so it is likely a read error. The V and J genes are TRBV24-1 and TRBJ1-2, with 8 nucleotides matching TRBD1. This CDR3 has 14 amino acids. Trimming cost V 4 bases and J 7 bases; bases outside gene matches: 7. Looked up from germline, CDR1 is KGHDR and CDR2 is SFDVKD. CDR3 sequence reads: CATSDPRQGPGYTL. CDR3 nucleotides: TGTGCCACCAGTGACCCTCGACAGGGGCCTGGCTACACCCTC.

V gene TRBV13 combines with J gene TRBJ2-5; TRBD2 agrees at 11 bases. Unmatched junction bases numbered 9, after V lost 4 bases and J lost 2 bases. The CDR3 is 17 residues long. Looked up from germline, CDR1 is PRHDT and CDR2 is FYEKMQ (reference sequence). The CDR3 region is CASSSRATSGDQETQYF. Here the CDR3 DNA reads TGTGCCAGCAGCTCCCGAGCGACTAGCGGGGATCAAGAGACCCAGTACTTC.

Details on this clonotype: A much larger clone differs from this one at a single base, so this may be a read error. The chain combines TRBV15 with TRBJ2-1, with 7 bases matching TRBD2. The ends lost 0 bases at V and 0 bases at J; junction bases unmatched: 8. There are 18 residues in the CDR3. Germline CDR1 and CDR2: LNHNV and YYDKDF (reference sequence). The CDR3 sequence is CATSRERGGSLSYNEQFF. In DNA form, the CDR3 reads TGTGCCACCAGCAGAGAAAGGGGCGGGAGTCTCTCCTACAATGAGCAGTTCTTC.